This T cell receptor beta chain came from a study of shared clonotypes between healthy human individuals. Study information: Three CD4 naive, three CD4 memory, two CD8 naive and one CD8 memory plate were used per donor.

The assay used deep level. The authors distributed each subset's genomic DNA evenly over several immunoSEQ plates. Libraries were prepared by immunoSEQ multiplex PCR; TCRdb keeps only in-frame clonotypes and omits some of them. Of about 1.9 million clones listed, 93% are singletons. Naive CD8 isolation took CD45RO-negative cells positively selected for CCR7 and excluded terminally differentiated effector memory CD45RA+ cells. Recent vaccinations or acute infections were absent in the healthy HIV-negative adult donors. Germline trimming cut 6 bases from V and 2 bases from J; bases unmatched to any gene: 29. In germline, CDR1 is MDHEN, CDR2 SYDVKM. This CDR3 contains 23 residues.

Material: naive CD8+ T cells from PBMCs. The sequence came from a man aged 18 to 30 in good health. Some clones in this sample may be carry-over from other donors' samples. The chain couples TRBV28 to TRBJ2-2, with 8 bases matching TRBD1. The CDR3 sequence is CASRIPPSHRDRNSLGNTGELFF. CDR3 in DNA: TGTGCCAGCAGAATTCCCCCCTCCCATCGGGACAGGAATAGTCTGGGAAACACCGGGGAGCTGTTTTTT.